This T cell receptor (beta chain) is from a study of T cell responses to AZD1222 COVID-19 vaccine. Overall study context: Samples with a second dose at about 4 or about 12 weeks were pooled together.

Using immunoSEQ multiplex PCR, the repertoire was profiled, and TCRdb retains in-frame clones only, with some absent. The sample comprises about 120,000 clones, around 85% of which are singletons, and roughly 2.3% rests with the top ten. Study results and limitations: Donor demographics were predominantly white British with a female majority; clonal diversity may be underestimated. CD4 TCRs associated with vaccination spanned spike, dominating at 160-218 and 743-854. Unmutated variant regions are reportedly targeted by nearly half of spike-specific TCRs.

Notes on this clone: The antigen is not known.

CDR1 and CDR2 from the germline V gene are SGHTA and FQGNSA. The CDR3 length is 14 residues. Trimming cost V 5 bases and J 5 bases, with 13 bases left between them. This specimen was peripheral blood, taken on day 0 of AZD1222 vaccination. This TCR came from an adult in good health. This rearrangement joins TRBV7-2 to TRBJ2-1; D unclear. CDR3 sequence: CASSTPQLNNEQFF. CDR3 in DNA: TGTGCCAGCAGCACCCCCCAGTTAAACAATGAGCAGTTCTTC. Full variable domain (remainder filled in from reference TRBV7-2 and TRBJ2-1): GAGVSQSPSNKVTEKGKDVELRCDPISGHTALYWYRQSLGQGLEFLIYFQGNSAPDKSGLPSDRFSAERTGGSVSTLTIQRTQQEDSAVYLCASSTPQLNNEQFFGPGTRLTVL.